These 2 T cell receptor beta chains originate from one sample sequenced in a study of spatial heterogeneity in lung cancer. Study results and limitations: One measure, the expanded intratumoral alpha and beta TCR count, tracked tumor mutation counts.

From the 5' RACE reads, TCRdb called clonotypes with MiXCR, one entry per CDR3 protein. The sample records 9,000 to 13,000 distinct CDR3 sequences, roughly 13% being singletons. Their antigens are not known. Documented time point: sample taken at primary tumor resection. The sequences come from lung tumor tissue, collected at surgery. These receptors were collected from a male donor with early-stage non-small cell lung cancer.

This clonotype was seen repeatedly, ten times or more. The CDR3 DNA is TGTGCCAGCAGTCGACAGGGGGCTGGTGGAAACACCATATATTTT. It specifies CASSRQGAGGNTIYF. The V gene is TRBV25-1, the J gene TRBJ1-3, with 10 positions matching TRBD1. From germline, CDR1 is MGHDK and CDR2 SYGVNS. This CDR3 has 15 residues. The trim removed 5 bases at V and 3 bases at J, leaving 4 bases unmatched.

V and J are TRBV4-2 and TRBJ2-5; the D gene is possibly TRBD2 (6 bases). CDR1 and CDR2 (germline): LGHNA, YNFKEQ. This CDR3 has 19 residues. V dropped 0 bases and J dropped 2 bases, with 22 bases sitting between them. The CDR3 DNA is TGTGCCAGCAGCCAAGATGTCGTTCGTGGGCTAGCGACGCAAGAGACCCAGTACTTC. It codes for CASSQDVVRGLATQETQYF.